The 2 T cell receptor beta chains below all came from one sample that was sequenced in a study of cytomegalovirus exposure and HLA in healthy donors. Using immunoSEQ multiplex PCR, the repertoire was profiled, and TCRdb retains in-frame clones only, with some absent. The sample gives about 160,000 clones, around 85% of which show up once; around 2.4% is in the top ten. Specimen: PBMCs. Source of these receptors: a man younger than 40 in good health and CMV-seropositive.

The chain recombines TRBV7-9 with TRBJ2-7; TRBD2 aligns across 8 bases. The CDR3 is 15 residues long. Losses at the gene ends were 8 bases for V and 2 bases for J; bases not matched to a gene: 11. Germline CDR1 is SEHNR and CDR2 is FQNEAQ (reference sequence). The CDR3 here is CASAFSPGGAYEQYF. The CDR3 bases are TGTGCCAGCGCCTTTTCCCCCGGGGGGGCCTACGAGCAGTACTTC.

The J gene is TRBJ1-4, the V gene TRBV6-1; D is possibly TRBD1 (6 bases). The V gene lost 4 bases and the J gene lost 4 bases, with 16 bases spanning the gap. The CDR3 covers 16 residues. The germline CDR1 and CDR2 sequences are MNHNS and SASEGT. The CDR3 region is CASSVGRGADNEKLFF. CDR3 coding DNA: TGTGCCAGCAGTGTGGGGAGGGGGGCGGATAATGAAAAACTGTTTTTT.